This T cell receptor beta chain was captured by sequencing in a study of T cell responses to AZD1222 COVID-19 vaccine. J lost 8 bases, V lost 5 bases, and 9 bases had no gene match. Germline V lookup: CDR1 MNHNY, CDR2 SVGAGI (reference sequence). This CDR3 has 14 residues. Method: immunoSEQ multiplex PCR; TCRdb's copy keeps in-frame clones and lacks some. The sample records around 90,000 clones, over 75% being singletons. This sequence originates from an adult in good health. The rearrangement links TRBV6-6 to TRBJ2-4; 7 nucleotides align to TRBD2. Specimen: peripheral blood, collected on day 0 of AZD1222 vaccination. The CDR3, as DNA: TGTGCCAGCAGTCCCACCCGGGGGGTGGACATTCAGTACTTC. Translated, it gives CASSPTRGVDIQYF.